What follows are 26 T cell receptor beta chains derived from one specimen sequenced in a study of radiation and T cells in renal cell carcinoma. The protocol was immunoSEQ multiplex PCR, while the TCRdb copy is restricted to in-frame clones and leaves out a portion. The table has about 150,000 clones, around nine tenths seen once. Time point in this sample: baseline pretreatment blood. Treatment denoted: 15 Gy SBRT to primary tumor, nephrectomy 4 weeks later. Sequencing used blood, obtained from a patient whose treatment included radiotherapy and nephrectomy. The receptors were gathered from a woman aged 45-60 years with renal cell carcinoma.

This chain connects TRBV29-1 to TRBJ2-1; 12 bases align to TRBD2. The trim removed 6 bases at V and 8 bases at J, leaving 5 bases unmatched. The length of the CDR3 is 13 residues. Germline CDR1 reads SQVTM; CDR2 reads ANQGSEA. The DNA for the CDR3 is TGCAGCGTGGACGGACTAGCGGGGTATGAGCAGTTCTTC. Translation: CSVDGLAGYEQFF.

This clone showed up just once. This rearrangement joins TRBV6-6 to TRBJ2-7, with D perhaps matching TRBD1 or TRBD2 (5 bases each). CDR1 and CDR2 (germline): MNHNY, SVGAGI (reference sequence). The CDR3 has 15 residues. V was shortened by 4 bases and J by 2 bases, with 15 bases between the two germline ends. CDR3 in DNA: TGTGCCAGCAGTTTCGGAACCGGGGCCGCCTACGAGCAGTACTTC. This translates into CASSFGTGAAYEQYF.

The J gene is TRBJ1-5, the V gene TRBV12-1. TRBV12-1 is a pseudogene. The CDR3 has 17 amino acids. The CDR3 here is CASSPRRMGDSNQPQHF. In DNA form, the CDR3 reads TGTGCCAGCAGCCCAAGGAGGATGGGAGATAGCAATCAGCCCCAGCATTTT.

This chain uses TRBV19 with TRBJ1-1, with TRBD1 as a possible D gene (5 bases). The CDR3 totals 14 residues. V was clipped by 5 bases and J by 3 bases, with 13 bases between them. Germline CDR1 LNHDA, CDR2 SQIVND (reference sequence). CDR3 sequence reads: CASSGVGPDTEAFF. The CDR3 DNA sequence: TGTGCCAGTAGTGGCGTGGGACCGGACACTGAAGCTTTCTTT.

The chain employs TRBV4-3 and TRBJ2-7, with a weak D call TRBD2 (6 bases). The CDR3 sequence is 15 residues long. Germline V gene lookup returns CDR1 LGHNA and CDR2 YSLEER. Trimming shortened V by 0 bases and J by 5 bases, and 14 bases separated the two germline ends. The CDR3 reads CASSQDYGTLDEQYF. The DNA of the CDR3 is TGCGCCAGCAGCCAAGATTACGGGACTTTGGACGAGCAGTACTTC.

V is TRBV2 and J is TRBJ1-1, with D perhaps matching TRBD1 (6 bases). Germline V lookup: CDR1 SNHLY, CDR2 FYNNEI. The CDR3 is 13 residues long. V lost 7 bases and J 0 bases, leaving 9 bases between the germline ends. The CDR3, as DNA: TGTGCCAGCAAGGGGGGAATGAACACTGAAGCTTTCTTT. Translated: CASKGGMNTEAFF.

The rearrangement uses TRBV7-6 and TRBJ1-2; D possibly corresponds to TRBD1 (5 bases). Trimming removed 4 bases from V and 4 bases from J, with 16 bases in between. CDR3 size: 15 residues. Germline values: CDR1 SGHVS, CDR2 FNYEAQ. The CDR3 nucleotides read TGTGCCAGCAGCTCCTTAGTAGACAGCCGCTATGGCTACACCTTC. It is translated as CASSSLVDSRYGYTF.

This clone came up a few times. The V and J genes are TRBV7-9 and TRBJ2-3; 10 bases map to TRBD2. CDR3 length: 15 amino acids. Trimming removed 3 bases from V and 2 bases from J; junction bases left unmatched: 2. Per germline, CDR1 SEHNR and CDR2 FQNEAQ (reference sequence). This chain's CDR3 is CASSFGLAATDTQYF. The DNA for the CDR3 is TGTGCCAGCAGCTTTGGACTAGCGGCCACAGATACGCAGTATTTT. The full variable domain, with the rest looked up from reference TRBV7-9 and TRBJ2-3, is DTGVSQNPRHKITKRGQNVTFRCDPISEHNRLYWYRQTLGQGPEFLTYFQNEAQLEKSRLLSDRFSAERPKGSFSTLEIQRTEQGDSAMYLCASSFGLAATDTQYFGPGTRLTVL.

This clone was counted many times. Other DNA sequences in the sample encode the same CDR3. This chain uses TRBV19 with TRBJ1-1; 8 bases fit TRBD1. Germline V CDR1 and CDR2: LNHDA, SQIVND (reference sequence). Trimming removed 6 bases from V and 2 bases from J; junction bases left unmatched: 5. CDR3 size: 14 residues. The CDR3 sequence: CASSHRGGNTEAFF. The CDR3, as DNA: TGTGCCAGTAGCCACAGGGGGGGAAACACTGAAGCTTTCTTT.

V usage is TRBV7-2 and J usage is TRBJ2-3; 7 nucleotides agree with TRBD1. Per germline, CDR1 SGHTA and CDR2 FQGNSA. V lost 2 bases to trimming and J lost 5 bases; unmatched junction nucleotides: 1. The CDR3 is 13 amino acids. The DNA of the CDR3 is TGTGCCAGCAGCTTAAACAGGGGAGATACGCAGTATTTT. It translates to CASSLNRGDTQYF.

The chain recombines TRBV5-4 with TRBJ1-3; D not certain. The length of the CDR3 is 15 residues. Between the trimmed V and J ends, which lost 3 bases and 2 bases, there was a span of 12 bases. Germline CDR1 is SGHNT and CDR2 is YYREEE (reference sequence). This CDR3 reads CASSSGRSPGNTIYF. As DNA, the CDR3 is TGTGCCAGCAGCTCCGGACGGAGCCCTGGAAACACCATATATTTT. The whole variable domain, filled in from reference TRBV5-4 and TRBJ1-3, reads ETGVTQSPTHLIKTRGQQVTLRCSSQSGHNTVSWYQQALGQGPQFIFQYYREEENGRGNFPPRFSGLQFPNYSSELNVNALELDDSALYLCASSSGRSPGNTIYFGEGSWLTVV.

The chain is built from TRBV20-1 and TRBJ1-2; D is possibly TRBD1 (5 bases). The CDR3 extends over 11 amino acids. Germline V gene sequence: CDR1 DFQATT, CDR2 SNEGSKA (reference sequence). V lost 5 bases and J lost 9, with 13 bases in between. The CDR3 DNA reads as TGCAGTGCTCCAAGGGGCGAAAGCTACACCTTC. Protein: CSAPRGESYTF.

This clone was seen only a few times. The rearrangement links TRBV19 to TRBJ1-5; 7 bases agree with TRBD1. The CDR3 runs to 16 residues. Germline V gene sequence: CDR1 LNHDA, CDR2 SQIVND (reference sequence). Trimming cost V 3 bases and J 0 bases; bases outside gene matches: 5. Here the CDR3 reads CASSMTGTYSNQPQHF. In DNA, the CDR3 is TGTGCCAGTAGTATGACAGGGACCTATAGCAATCAGCCCCAGCATTTT.

The chain combines TRBV4-1 with TRBJ2-7; D remains unclear. The ends were cut back, 3 bases at V and 2 bases at J, with 8 bases in the middle. The CDR3 spans 13 residues. The V gene's germline CDR1 is MGHRA and CDR2 YSYEKL. DNA for the CDR3: TGCGCCAGCAGCCATGACGGAGCCTACGAGCAGTACTTC. The encoded protein is CASSHDGAYEQYF.

The gene calls are TRBV30 and TRBJ1-2, with D perhaps matching TRBD1 (6 bases). Trimming removed 6 bases at V and 8 bases at J, with 16 bases between. Per the germline V gene, CDR1 is GTSNPN and CDR2 is SVGIG (reference sequence). The CDR3 is 12 residues long. CDR3 nucleotides: TGTGCCTGTGCGGGACATATTAACGGCTACACCTTC. Protein sequence: CACAGHINGYTF.

V is TRBV7-9 and J is TRBJ2-5; TRBD2 agrees at 12 bases. Trimming cost V 5 bases and J 5 bases; bases outside gene matches: 15. CDR1 and CDR2 (germline): SEHNR, FQNEAQ (reference sequence). There are 18 residues in the CDR3. CDR3 in DNA: TGTGCCAGCAGCCCCCGGACTAGCGGGGCCTCCCCAGGGGAGACCCAGTACTTC. Protein product: CASSPRTSGASPGETQYF.

This chain connects TRBV5-4 to TRBJ1-1; D uncertain. Germline V CDR1 and CDR2: SGHNT, YYREEE (reference sequence). Trimming left V 4 bases short and J 2 bases short, with 24 bases between. The CDR3 runs 18 residues. This chain's CDR3 is CASSQRRKDRDLNTEAFF. CDR3 in DNA: TGTGCCAGCAGCCAGCGGAGGAAGGACCGAGATCTTAACACTGAAGCTTTCTTT.

The rearrangement joins TRBV29-1 to TRBJ1-1; possibly TRBD1 for D (5 bases). Germline V gene sequence: CDR1 SQVTM, CDR2 ANQGSEA. The CDR3 is made up of 13 amino acids. V lost 5 bases and J 6 bases, leaving 16 bases between the germline ends. This chain's CDR3 is CSVLDFQGSEAFF. For the CDR3, the DNA is TGCAGCGTTCTAGACTTCCAGGGCTCTGAAGCTTTCTTT.

The rearrangement uses TRBV7-9 and TRBJ1-1; TRBD1 agrees at 7 bases. J gave up 4 bases and V 3 bases, and 8 bases lay outside the gene matches. The CDR3 consists of 15 residues. Germline CDR1 SEHNR, CDR2 FQNEAQ (reference sequence). DNA of the CDR3: TGTGCCAGCAGCTTCGATGCAGGGGGGATCACTGAAGCTTTCTTT. Protein product: CASSFDAGGITEAFF.

The CDR3 coding sequence is TGTGCCAGCAGCCAACTAGGGGCTAGGGGCAACACCGGGGAGCTGTTTTTT. Amino acid sequence: CASSQLGARGNTGELFF. The V call is TRBV4-2, the J call TRBJ2-2, with D possibly matching TRBD1 (5 bases). CDR1 is LGHNA, CDR2 YNFKEQ, per germline. The CDR3 length is 17 residues. With 2 bases removed from V and 2 bases from J, the gap between germline ends came to 15 bases.

In regard to this clone: Other nucleotide sequences from this sample produce the same CDR3. The chain recombines TRBV5-1 with TRBJ1-3; TRBD1 might be the D (5 bases). Germline V gene lookup returns CDR1 SGHRS and CDR2 YFSETQ. The CDR3 totals 14 residues. Between the trimmed V and J ends, which lost 4 bases and 4 bases, there was a span of 12 bases. The CDR3 region is CASSTGTAGNTIYF. DNA for the CDR3: TGCGCCAGCAGCACCGGGACTGCAGGAAACACCATATATTTT.

This clone was observed once. V and J are TRBV5-5 and TRBJ2-5; unclear D gene. The ends were cut back, 4 bases at V and 4 bases at J, with 14 bases in the middle. CDR3 size: 14 residues. Germline-derived CDR1 and CDR2 are SGHKS and YYEKEE (reference sequence). CDR3 region: CASSPIGSGETQYF. The CDR3 nucleotides are TGTGCCAGCAGCCCGATCGGGTCTGGAGAGACCCAGTACTTC.

J is TRBJ1-1 and V is TRBV18; D uncertain. V lost 1 base and J 5 bases, leaving 14 bases between the germline ends. This CDR3 is 15 amino acids long. CDR1 and CDR2 from the germline V gene are KGHSH and LQKENI. In DNA, the CDR3 is TGTGCCAGCTCACCACTCGGCACAGAGGGTACTGAAGCTTTCTTT. This translates into CASSPLGTEGTEAFF.

The J gene is TRBJ2-1, the V gene TRBV9; 7 bases map to TRBD1. The CDR3 is 13 residues long. Losses at the gene ends were 4 bases for V and 5 bases for J; bases not matched to a gene: 3. Germline CDR1 SGDLS, CDR2 YYNGEE. The CDR3 sequence is CASSFGTDNEQFF. CDR3 sequence (DNA): TGTGCCAGCAGCTTCGGGACAGACAATGAGCAGTTCTTC.

This clone was seen only once. The rearrangement links TRBV19 to TRBJ1-1, with 10 bases aligning to TRBD1. The CDR3 runs 14 residues. V lost 6 bases, J lost 5 bases, and 6 bases stayed unmatched. Germline lookup yields CDR1 LNHDA and CDR2 SQIVND (reference sequence). The CDR3 protein is CASSGTGEWTEAFF. The CDR3 nucleotides are TGTGCCAGTAGCGGGACAGGGGAATGGACTGAAGCTTTCTTT.

The genes are TRBV5-6 and TRBJ1-2, with D uncertain. V was pared by 0 bases and J by 2 bases, with 8 bases between. CDR3 size: 14 residues. Germline assignment: CDR1 SGHDT and CDR2 YYEEEE. CDR3 protein: CASSLGAVNYGYTF. CDR3 nucleotides: TGTGCCAGCAGCTTGGGGGCAGTCAACTATGGCTACACCTTC.